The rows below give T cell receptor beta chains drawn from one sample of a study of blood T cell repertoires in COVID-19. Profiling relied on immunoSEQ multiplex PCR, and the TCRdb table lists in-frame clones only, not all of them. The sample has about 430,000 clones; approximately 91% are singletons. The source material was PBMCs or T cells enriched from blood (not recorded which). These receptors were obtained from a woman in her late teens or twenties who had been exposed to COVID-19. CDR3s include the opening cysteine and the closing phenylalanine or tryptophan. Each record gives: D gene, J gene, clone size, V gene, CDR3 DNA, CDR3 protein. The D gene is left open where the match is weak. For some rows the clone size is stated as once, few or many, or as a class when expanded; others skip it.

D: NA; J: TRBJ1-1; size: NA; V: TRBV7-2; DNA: TGTGCCAGCAGTCCTTCTCAGGGCTCGGTGAACACTGAAGCTTTCTTT; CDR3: CASSPSQGSVNTEAFF
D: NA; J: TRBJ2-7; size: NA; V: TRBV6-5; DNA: TGTGCCAGCAGTTACTCGAGGGTTTACGAGCAGTACTTC; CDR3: CASSYSRVYEQYF
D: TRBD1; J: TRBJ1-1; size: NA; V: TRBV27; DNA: TGTGCCAGCAGTTTGTGGACAGGGGGCGAAGCTTTCTTT; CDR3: CASSLWTGGEAFF
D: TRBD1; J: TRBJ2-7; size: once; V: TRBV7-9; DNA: TGTGCCAGCAGCGGCGGACAGGTTGAGCAGTACTTC; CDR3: CASSGGQVEQYF
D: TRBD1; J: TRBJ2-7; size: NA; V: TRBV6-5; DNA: TGTGCCAGCAGTTCTGACAGGGGGAGGCTCTACGAGCAGTACTTC; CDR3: CASSSDRGRLYEQYF
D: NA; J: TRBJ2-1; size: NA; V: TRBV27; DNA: TGTGCCAGCAGTTTAGAAGCGCTCAGCTCCTACAATGAGCAGTTCTTC; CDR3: CASSLEALSSYNEQFF
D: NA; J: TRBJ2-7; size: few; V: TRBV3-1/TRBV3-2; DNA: TGTGCCAGCAGCCTCGTCTCCTACGAGCAGTACTTC; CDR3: CASSLVSYEQYF
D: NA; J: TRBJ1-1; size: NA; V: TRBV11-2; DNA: TGTGCCAGTCAGGGGAACACTGAAGCTTTCTTT; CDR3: CASQGNTEAFF
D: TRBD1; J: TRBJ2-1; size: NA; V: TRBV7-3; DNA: TGTGCCAGCAGCTTAAGATGGACAGGGCCTTACAATGAGCAGTTCTTC; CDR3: CASSLRWTGPYNEQFF
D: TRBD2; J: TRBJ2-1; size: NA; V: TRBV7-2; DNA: TGTGCCAGCAGCAAGGGACTAGCGGGAGGGGAGAATGAGCAGTTCTTC; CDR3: CASSKGLAGGENEQFF
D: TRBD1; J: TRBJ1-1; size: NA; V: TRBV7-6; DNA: TGTGCCAGCAGCTCTCTGCCGGACAGGTCTGAAGCTTTCTTT; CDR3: CASSSLPDRSEAFF
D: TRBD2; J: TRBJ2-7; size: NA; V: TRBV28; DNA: TGTGCCAGCAGCAGGACTAGCTTTTTGACCTACGAGCAGTACTTC; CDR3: CASSRTSFLTYEQYF
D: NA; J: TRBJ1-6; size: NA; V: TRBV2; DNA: TGTGCCAGCATTCGGGGACTCCTTTATAATTCACCCCTCCACTTT; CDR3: CASIRGLLYNSPLHF
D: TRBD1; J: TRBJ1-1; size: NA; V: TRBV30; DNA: TGTGCCTGGAGGGGACAGGCGAACACTGAAGCTTTCTTT; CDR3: CAWRGQANTEAFF
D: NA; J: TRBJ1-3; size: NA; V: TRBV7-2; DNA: TGTGCCAGCAGTTCCGGTGTTTCTGGAAACACCATATATTTT; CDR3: CASSSGVSGNTIYF